The subject of this entry is one TCR beta chain. Antigen unknown. This entry comes from a study of graft-versus-host responses after intestinal transplantation. Overall study: All of the recipients had induction that used anti-thymocyte globulin, then tacrolimus and steroids for roughly three years. Study-level points and caveats: In recipient marrow, GvH clones were found, and some appeared first in ileum or blood.

The germline V gene encodes CDR1 MNHNS and CDR2 SASEGT. There are 13 residues in the CDR3. V was cut by 3 bases and J by 10 bases, with 10 bases left in between. The data were produced by immunoSEQ multiplex PCR, yet TCRdb's version contains in-frame clones alone and is incomplete. In the table there are 65,000 to 85,000 clones, roughly 87% of which are singletons. This sequence was found in a human donor who was the organ donor for an intestinal transplant. This sequence joins TRBV6-1 and TRBJ1-6; the D is unclear. Sequencing used unstimulated CD8+ T cells sorted from spleen or lymph node cells, obtained before transplant. The CDR3 sequence is CASSDLGLSPLHF. CDR3 coding DNA: TGTGCCAGCAGTGATCTAGGGCTATCACCCCTCCACTTT.